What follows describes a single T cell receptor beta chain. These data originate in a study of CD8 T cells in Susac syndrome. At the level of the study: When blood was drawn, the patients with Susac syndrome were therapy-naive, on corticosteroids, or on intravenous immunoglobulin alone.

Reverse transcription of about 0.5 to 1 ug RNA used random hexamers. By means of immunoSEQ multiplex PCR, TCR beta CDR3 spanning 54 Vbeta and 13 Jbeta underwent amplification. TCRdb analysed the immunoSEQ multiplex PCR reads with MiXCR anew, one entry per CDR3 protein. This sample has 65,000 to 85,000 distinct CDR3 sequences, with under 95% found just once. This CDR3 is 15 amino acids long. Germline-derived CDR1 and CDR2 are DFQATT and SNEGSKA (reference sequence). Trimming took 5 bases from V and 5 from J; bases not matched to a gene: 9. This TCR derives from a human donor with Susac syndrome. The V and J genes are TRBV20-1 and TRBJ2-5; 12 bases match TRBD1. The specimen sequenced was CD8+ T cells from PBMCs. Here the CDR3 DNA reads TGCAGTGCTGAGGGGGGGACAGGGGGCCGCGAGACCCAGTACTTC. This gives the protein CSAEGGTGGRETQYF.